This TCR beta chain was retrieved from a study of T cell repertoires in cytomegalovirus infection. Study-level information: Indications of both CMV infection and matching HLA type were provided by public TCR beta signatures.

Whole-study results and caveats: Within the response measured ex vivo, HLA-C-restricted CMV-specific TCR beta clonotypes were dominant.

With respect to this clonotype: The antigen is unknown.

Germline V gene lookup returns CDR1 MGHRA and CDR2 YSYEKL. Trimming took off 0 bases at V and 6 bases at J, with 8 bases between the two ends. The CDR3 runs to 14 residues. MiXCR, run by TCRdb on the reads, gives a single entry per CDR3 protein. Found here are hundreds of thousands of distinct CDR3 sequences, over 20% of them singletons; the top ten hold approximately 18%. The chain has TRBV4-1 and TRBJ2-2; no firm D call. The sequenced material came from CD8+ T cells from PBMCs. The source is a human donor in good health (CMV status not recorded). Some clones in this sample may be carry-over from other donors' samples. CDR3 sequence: CASSQDLYAGELFF. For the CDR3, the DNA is TGCGCCAGCAGCCAAGATCTGTACGCCGGGGAGCTGTTTTTT.